These 6 T cell receptor beta chains originate from one sample sequenced in a study of cytomegalovirus exposure and HLA in healthy donors. PCR was performed using 60 Vbeta and 13 Jbeta primers. The table came from immunoSEQ multiplex PCR; TCRdb's copy has only in-frame clones and leaves some out. This table has about 95,000 clones, roughly 79% appearing once. The specimen was PBMCs. These TCRs come from a woman in her 70s in good health and CMV-seropositive.

The CDR3 loop is CASSQRDRGRGNTIYF. DNA for the CDR3: TGCGCCAGCAGCCAGCGGGACAGGGGGCGAGGAAACACCATATATTTT. V is TRBV4-3 and J is TRBJ1-3, with 12 positions matching TRBD1. The CDR3 contains 16 residues. Germline V gives CDR1 LGHNA, CDR2 YSLEER. V shed 3 bases and J 4 bases; nucleotides not matched to a gene: 4.

Points on this clone: One end of the junction fails to match germline, which may point to a read error. V is TRBV7-8 and J is TRBJ1-2, with 10 bases matching TRBD1. Looked up from germline, CDR1 is SGHVS and CDR2 is FQNEAQ. This CDR3 spans 15 amino acids. The CDR3 sequence: CASTLDRGLSYGYTF. CDR3 nucleotide sequence: TGTGCCAGCACCTTAGACAGGGGGCTGTCCTATGGCTACACCTTC.

The J gene is TRBJ1-1, the V gene TRBV18; 12 nucleotides agree with TRBD1. Germline CDR1 reads KGHSH; CDR2 reads LQKENI. The CDR3 consists of 15 residues. With 5 bases clipped from V and 4 bases from J, the junction kept 5 bases outside the gene matches. The CDR3 reads CASSSGTGGVTEAFF. CDR3 DNA: TGTGCCAGCTCATCCGGGACAGGGGGCGTCACTGAAGCTTTCTTT.

This sequence joins TRBV28 and TRBJ1-1, with D possibly TRBD1 on 6 matching bases. CDR3 size: 18 residues. The V gene lost 4 bases and the J gene lost 0 bases, with 21 bases spanning the gap. Germline V lookup: CDR1 MDHEN, CDR2 SYDVKM. The DNA of the CDR3 is TGTGCCAGCAGTTCTGCAGGGGTTCGTACAATCCTGAACACTGAAGCTTTCTTT. This translates into CASSSAGVRTILNTEAFF.

The J gene is TRBJ2-1, the V gene TRBV28; 10 bases fit TRBD2. The CDR3 spans 19 residues. V was clipped by 3 bases and J by 0 bases; unmatched bases: 11. Germline CDR1 reads MDHEN; CDR2 reads SYDVKM. The CDR3 region has the DNA TGTGCCAGCAGTTTCAAGGCCGCTAGCGGGAGATTCTCCTACAATGAGCAGTTCTTC. Translated: CASSFKAASGRFSYNEQFF.

The V call is TRBV7-6, the J call TRBJ2-5; D might be TRBD1 (6 bases). Germline loops: CDR1 SGHVS, CDR2 FNYEAQ. The CDR3 has 14 amino acids. Trimming pared 4 bases from V and 1 base from J, leaving 10 bases between. The CDR3, as DNA: TGTGCCAGCAGCTGGGGACAAACCCAAGAGACCCAGTACTTC. It encodes CASSWGQTQETQYF.